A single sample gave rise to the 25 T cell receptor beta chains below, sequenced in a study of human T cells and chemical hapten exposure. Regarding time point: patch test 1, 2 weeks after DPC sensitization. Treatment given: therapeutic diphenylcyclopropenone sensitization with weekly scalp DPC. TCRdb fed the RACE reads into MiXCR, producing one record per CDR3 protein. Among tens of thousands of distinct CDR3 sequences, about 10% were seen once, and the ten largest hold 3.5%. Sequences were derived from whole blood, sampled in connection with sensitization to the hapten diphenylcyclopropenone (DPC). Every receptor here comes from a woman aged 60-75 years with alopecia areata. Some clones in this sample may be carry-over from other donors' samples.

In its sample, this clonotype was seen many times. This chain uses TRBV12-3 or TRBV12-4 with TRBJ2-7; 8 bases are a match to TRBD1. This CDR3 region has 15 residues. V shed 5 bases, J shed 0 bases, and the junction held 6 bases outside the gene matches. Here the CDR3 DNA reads TGTGCCAGCAGTCAGGGACAGGACCTCTCCTACGAGCAGTACTTC. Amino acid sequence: CASSQGQDLSYEQYF.

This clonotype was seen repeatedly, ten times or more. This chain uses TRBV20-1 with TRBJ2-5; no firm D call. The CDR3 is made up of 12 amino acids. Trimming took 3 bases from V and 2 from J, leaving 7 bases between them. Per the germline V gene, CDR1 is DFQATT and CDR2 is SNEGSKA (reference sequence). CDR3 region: CSARTAQETQYF. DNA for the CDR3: TGCAGTGCTAGGACTGCACAAGAGACCCAGTACTTC.

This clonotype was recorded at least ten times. CDR3 nucleotide sequence: TGTGCCAGCAGCCTTCAGGGCGCGATTCAGTACTTC. Translating gives CASSLQGAIQYF. This chain uses TRBV11-1 with TRBJ2-4, with D possibly being TRBD1 (5 bases). CDR1 is SGHAT and CDR2 is FQDESV in the germline V gene (reference sequence). This CDR3 contains 12 residues. V was clipped by 5 bases and J by 10 bases, with 12 bases between them.

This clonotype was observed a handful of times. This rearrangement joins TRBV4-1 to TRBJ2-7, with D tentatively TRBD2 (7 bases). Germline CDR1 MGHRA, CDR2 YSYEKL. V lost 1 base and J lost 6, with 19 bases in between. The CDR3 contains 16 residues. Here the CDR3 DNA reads TGCGCCAGCAGCCAAGGAGGGATCAGGGGAGGGGCCGAGCAGTACTTC. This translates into CASSQGGIRGGAEQYF.

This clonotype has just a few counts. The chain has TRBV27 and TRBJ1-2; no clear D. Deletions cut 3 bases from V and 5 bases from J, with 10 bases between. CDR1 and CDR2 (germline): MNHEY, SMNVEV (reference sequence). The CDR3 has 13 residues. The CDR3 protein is CASSFRATYGYTF. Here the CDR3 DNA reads TGTGCCAGCAGTTTTCGGGCCACATATGGCTACACCTTC.

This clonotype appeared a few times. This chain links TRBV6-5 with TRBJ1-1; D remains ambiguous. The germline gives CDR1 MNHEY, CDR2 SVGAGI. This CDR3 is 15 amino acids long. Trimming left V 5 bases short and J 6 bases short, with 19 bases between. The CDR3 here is CASSRSAGLSAEAFF. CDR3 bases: TGTGCCAGCAGTCGATCGGCCGGGTTGAGCGCTGAAGCTTTCTTT.

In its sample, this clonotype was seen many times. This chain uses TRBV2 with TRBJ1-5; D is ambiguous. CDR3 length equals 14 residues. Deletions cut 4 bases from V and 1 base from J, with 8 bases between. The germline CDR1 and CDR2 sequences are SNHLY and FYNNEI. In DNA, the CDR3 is TGTGCCAGCAGTGGTGGGAGGAGCAATCAGCCCCAGCATTTT. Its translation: CASSGGRSNQPQHF.

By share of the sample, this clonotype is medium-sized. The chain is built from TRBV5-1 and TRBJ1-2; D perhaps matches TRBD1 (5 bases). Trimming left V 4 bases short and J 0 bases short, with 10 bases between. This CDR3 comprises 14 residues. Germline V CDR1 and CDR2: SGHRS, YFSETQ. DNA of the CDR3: TGCGCCAGCAGCGCTGACAGCGCTAACTATGGCTACACCTTC. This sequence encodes CASSADSANYGYTF.

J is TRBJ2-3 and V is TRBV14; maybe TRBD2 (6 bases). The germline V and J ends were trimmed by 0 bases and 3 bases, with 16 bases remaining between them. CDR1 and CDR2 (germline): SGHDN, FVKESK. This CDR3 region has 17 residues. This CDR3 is CASSQEAGGMETDTQYF. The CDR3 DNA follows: TGTGCCAGCAGCCAAGAGGCCGGGGGAATGGAAACAGATACGCAGTATTTT. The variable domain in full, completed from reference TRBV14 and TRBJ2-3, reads EAGVTQFPSHSVIEKGQTVTLRCDPISGHDNLYWYRRVMGKEIKFLLHFVKESKQDESGMPNNRFLAERTGGTYSTLKVQPAELEDSGVYFCASSQEAGGMETDTQYFGPGTRLTVL.

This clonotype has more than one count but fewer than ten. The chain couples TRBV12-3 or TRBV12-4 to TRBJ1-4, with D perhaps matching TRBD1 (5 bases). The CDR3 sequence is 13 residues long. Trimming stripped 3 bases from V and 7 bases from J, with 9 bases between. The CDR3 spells CASSFPGTEKLFF. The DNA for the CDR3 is TGTGCCAGCAGTTTTCCAGGGACTGAAAAACTGTTTTTT.

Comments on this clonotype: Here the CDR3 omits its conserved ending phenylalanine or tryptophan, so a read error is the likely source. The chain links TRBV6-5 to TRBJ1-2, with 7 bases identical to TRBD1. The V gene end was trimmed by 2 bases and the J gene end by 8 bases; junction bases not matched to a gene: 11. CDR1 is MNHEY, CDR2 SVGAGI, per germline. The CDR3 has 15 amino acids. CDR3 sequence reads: CASSYGGQNSRGYTV. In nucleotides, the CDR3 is TGTGCCAGCAGTTACGGGGGACAGAACTCGAGGGGCTACACCGTC.

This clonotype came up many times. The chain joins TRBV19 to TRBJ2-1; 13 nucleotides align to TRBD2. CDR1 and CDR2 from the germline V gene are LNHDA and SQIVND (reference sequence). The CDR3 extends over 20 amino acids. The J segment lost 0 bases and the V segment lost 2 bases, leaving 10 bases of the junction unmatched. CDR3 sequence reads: CASSIQTSGGSFSSYNEQFF. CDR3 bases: TGTGCCAGTAGTATACAGACTAGCGGGGGGTCGTTCAGCTCCTACAATGAGCAGTTCTTC. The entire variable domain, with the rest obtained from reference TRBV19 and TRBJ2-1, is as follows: DGGITQSPKYLFRKEGQNVTLSCEQNLNHDAMYWYRQDPGQGLRLIYYSQIVNDFQKGDIAEGYSVSREKKESFPLTVTSAQKNPTAFYLCASSIQTSGGSFSSYNEQFFGPGTRLTVL.

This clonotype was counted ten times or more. The CDR3 reads CASSNGQNYGYTF. For the CDR3, the DNA is TGTGCCAGCAGTAACGGACAGAACTATGGCTACACCTTC. This chain connects TRBV7-3 to TRBJ1-2, with D perhaps TRBD1 (6 bases). CDR1 and CDR2 from the germline V gene are SGHTA and FQGTGA. This CDR3 spans 13 amino acids. With 6 bases removed from V and 2 bases from J, the gap between germline ends came to 10 bases.

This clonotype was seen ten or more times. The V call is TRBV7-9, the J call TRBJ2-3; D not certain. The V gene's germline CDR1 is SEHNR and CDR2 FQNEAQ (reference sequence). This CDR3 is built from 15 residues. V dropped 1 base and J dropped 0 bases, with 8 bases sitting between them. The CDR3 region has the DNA TGTGCCAGCAGCTTAGGGACCAAAAGCACAGATACGCAGTATTTT. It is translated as CASSLGTKSTDTQYF.

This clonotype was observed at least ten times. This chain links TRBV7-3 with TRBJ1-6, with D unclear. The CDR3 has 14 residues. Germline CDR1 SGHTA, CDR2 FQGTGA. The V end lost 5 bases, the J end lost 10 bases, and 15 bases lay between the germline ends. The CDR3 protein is CASSRGGETSPLHF. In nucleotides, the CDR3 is TGTGCCAGCAGCCGGGGAGGAGAGACCTCACCCCTCCACTTT.

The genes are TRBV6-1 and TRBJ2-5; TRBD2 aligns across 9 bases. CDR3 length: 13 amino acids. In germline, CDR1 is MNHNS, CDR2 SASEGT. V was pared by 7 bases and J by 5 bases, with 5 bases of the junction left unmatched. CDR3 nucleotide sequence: TGTGCCAGCACCGGGACTAGCCGGGAGACCCAGTACTTC. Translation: CASTGTSRETQYF.

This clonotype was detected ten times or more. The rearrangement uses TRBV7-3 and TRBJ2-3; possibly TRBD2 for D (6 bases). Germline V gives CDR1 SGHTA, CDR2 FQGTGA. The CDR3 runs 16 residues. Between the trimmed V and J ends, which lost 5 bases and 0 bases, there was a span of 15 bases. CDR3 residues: CASSTLGGSSTDTQYF. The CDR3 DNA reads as TGTGCCAGCAGCACACTGGGGGGATCTAGCACAGATACGCAGTATTTT.

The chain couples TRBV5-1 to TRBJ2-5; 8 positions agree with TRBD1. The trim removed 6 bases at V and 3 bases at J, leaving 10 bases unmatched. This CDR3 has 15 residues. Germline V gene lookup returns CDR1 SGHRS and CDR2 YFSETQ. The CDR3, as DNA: TGCGCCAGCACCAATGAATTGGACAGGGAAGAGACCCAGTACTTC. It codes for CASTNELDREETQYF.

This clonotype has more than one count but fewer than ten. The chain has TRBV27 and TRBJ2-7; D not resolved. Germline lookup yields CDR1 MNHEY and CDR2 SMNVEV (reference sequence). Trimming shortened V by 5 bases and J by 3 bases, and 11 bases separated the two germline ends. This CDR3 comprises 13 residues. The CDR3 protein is CASSLHLGYEQYF. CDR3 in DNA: TGTGCCAGCAGTCTCCACTTAGGCTACGAGCAGTACTTC.

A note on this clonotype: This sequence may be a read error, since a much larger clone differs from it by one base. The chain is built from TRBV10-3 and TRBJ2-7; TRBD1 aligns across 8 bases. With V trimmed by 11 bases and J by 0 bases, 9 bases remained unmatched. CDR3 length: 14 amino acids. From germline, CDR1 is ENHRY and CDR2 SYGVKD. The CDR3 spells CAVNTGGPSYEQYF. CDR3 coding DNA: TGTGCCGTCAACACAGGGGGTCCCTCCTACGAGCAGTACTTC.

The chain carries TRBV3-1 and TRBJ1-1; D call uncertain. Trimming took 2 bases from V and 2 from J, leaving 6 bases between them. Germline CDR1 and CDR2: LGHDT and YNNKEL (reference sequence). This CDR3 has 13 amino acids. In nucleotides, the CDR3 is TGTGCCAGCAGCCAAACAGCTAACACTGAAGCTTTCTTT. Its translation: CASSQTANTEAFF.

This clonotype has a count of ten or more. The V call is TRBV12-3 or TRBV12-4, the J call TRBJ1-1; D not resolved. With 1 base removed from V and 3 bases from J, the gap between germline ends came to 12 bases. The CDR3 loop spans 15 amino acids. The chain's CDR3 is CASSLGEGFDTEAFF. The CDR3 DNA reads TGTGCCAGCAGTTTAGGAGAGGGTTTTGACACTGAAGCTTTCTTT.

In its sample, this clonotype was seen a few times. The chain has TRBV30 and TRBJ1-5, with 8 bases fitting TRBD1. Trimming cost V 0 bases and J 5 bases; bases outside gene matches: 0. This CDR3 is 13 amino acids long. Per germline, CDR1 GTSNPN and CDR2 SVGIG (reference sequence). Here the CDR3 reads CAWSVQGDQPQHF. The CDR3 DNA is TGTGCCTGGAGTGTACAGGGGGATCAGCCCCAGCATTTT.

DNA for the CDR3: TGTGCCTGGAGTGTAGCCGATTCGAGGACCCAGTACTTC. Amino acid sequence: CAWSVADSRTQYF. This chain joins TRBV30 and TRBJ2-5; D gene ambiguous. Trimming shortened V by 0 bases and J by 7 bases, and 12 bases separated the two germline ends. CDR1 and CDR2 from the germline V gene are GTSNPN and SVGIG (reference sequence). CDR3 length: 13 amino acids. The full variable domain, in which reference TRBV30 and TRBJ2-5 provide the parts outside the CDR3, is SQTIHQWPATLVQPVGSPLSLECTVEGTSNPNLYWYRQAAGRGLQLLFYSVGIGQISSEVPQNLSASRPQDRQFILSSKKLLLSDSGFYLCAWSVADSRTQYFGPGTRLLVL.

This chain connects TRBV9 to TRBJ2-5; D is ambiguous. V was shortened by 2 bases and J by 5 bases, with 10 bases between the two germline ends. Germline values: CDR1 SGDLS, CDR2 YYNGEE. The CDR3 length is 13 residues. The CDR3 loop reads CASSVDGFETQYF. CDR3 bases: TGTGCCAGCAGCGTGGATGGGTTTGAGACCCAGTACTTC. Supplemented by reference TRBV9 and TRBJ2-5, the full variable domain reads DSGVTQTPKHLITATGQRVTLRCSPRSGDLSVYWYQQSLDQGLQFLIQYYNGEERAKGNILERFSAQQFPDLHSELNLSSLELGDSALYFCASSVDGFETQYFGPGTRLLVL.